This T cell receptor beta chain was sequenced in a study of T cells in Graves' hyperthyroidism and ophthalmopathy. RNA transcripts were the template for amplifying TCR beta CDR3 regions. TCR CDR3 regions were first amplified by RT-PCR with HTBI primers. TCRdb itself ran the multiplex PCR reads through MiXCR, one entry per CDR3 protein. The sample shows some 400,000 distinct CDR3 sequences, 11% to 15% of them seen only once. Germline V gene sequence: CDR1 LNHDA, CDR2 SQIVND (reference sequence). The V gene end was trimmed by 5 bases and the J gene end by 5 bases; junction bases not matched to a gene: 11. This CDR3 region has 15 residues.

The chain carries TRBV19 and TRBJ2-5, with TRBD1 matching 7 bases. This TCR was recovered from a woman aged 55-75 years with Graves' hyperthyroidism. Input material: blood. CDR3 nucleotides: TGTGCCAGTAGTCCCGGGACAGCCCCGGGGGAGACCCAGTACTTC. As protein: CASSPGTAPGETQYF.